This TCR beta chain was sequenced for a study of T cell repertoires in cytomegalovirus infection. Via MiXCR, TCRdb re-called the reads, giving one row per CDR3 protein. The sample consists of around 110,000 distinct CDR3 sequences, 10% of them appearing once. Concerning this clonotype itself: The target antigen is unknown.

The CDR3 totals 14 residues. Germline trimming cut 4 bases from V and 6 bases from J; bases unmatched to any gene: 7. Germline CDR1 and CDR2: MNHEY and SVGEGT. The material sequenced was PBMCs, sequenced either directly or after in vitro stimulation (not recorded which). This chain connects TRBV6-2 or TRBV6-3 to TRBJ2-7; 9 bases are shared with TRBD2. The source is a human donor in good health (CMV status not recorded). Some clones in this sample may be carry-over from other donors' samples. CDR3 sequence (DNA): TGTGCCAGCAGTTGGAGCGGGAGGTCTCGCGAGCAGTACGTC. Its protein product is CASSWSGRSREQYV.